These T cell receptor beta chains were read from a single sample in a study of read filtering for tumor transcriptome and immune sequencing. TCRdb reprocessed the reads via MiXCR and lists one record per CDR3 protein. Among under 150,000 distinct CDR3 sequences, around 13% were seen once, and the ten largest hold more than 6.5%. Sequencing was performed on a population of CD138-negative cells sorted from bone marrow. These receptors all stem from a donor at least 40 years old with multiple myeloma. The CDR3 runs from the conserved cysteine through the conserved F or W. The order of the fields is CDR3 length, V gene, clone size, J gene, D gene, CDR3 protein, CDR3 DNA. A D gene is named only where the DNA matches it firmly. Clone size is stated in some rows and not others, as once, few, many or a class when expanded.

CDR3 length: 14; V gene: TRBV7-2; clone size: many; J gene: TRBJ2-1; D gene: -; CDR3 protein: CASSLGMRGDEQFF; CDR3 DNA: TGTGCCAGCAGCTTAGGGATGAGGGGCGATGAGCAGTTCTTC
CDR3 length: 16; V gene: TRBV3-1; clone size: many; J gene: TRBJ1-4; D gene: -; CDR3 protein: CASSQDGYRDDEKLFF; CDR3 DNA: TGTGCCAGCAGCCAAGATGGGTACAGGGATGATGAAAAACTGTTTTTT
CDR3 length: 18; V gene: TRBV11-2; clone size: few; J gene: TRBJ2-4; D gene: TRBD1; CDR3 protein: CASSSPRGSKVAKNIQYF; CDR3 DNA: TGTGCCAGCAGCTCCCCCAGGGGGAGTAAGGTGGCCAAAAACATTCAGTACTTC
CDR3 length: 17; V gene: TRBV12-3/TRBV12-4; clone size: many; J gene: TRBJ2-1; D gene: TRBD2; CDR3 protein: CASSPLSAGAYYNEQFF; CDR3 DNA: TGTGCCAGCAGTCCCCTTTCAGCGGGAGCCTATTACAATGAGCAGTTCTTC
CDR3 length: 16; V gene: TRBV9; clone size: many; J gene: TRBJ2-1; D gene: -; CDR3 protein: CASSVAGDTSYNEQFF; CDR3 DNA: TGTGCCAGCAGCGTAGCGGGAGATACGTCCTACAATGAGCAGTTCTTC
CDR3 length: 15; V gene: TRBV18; clone size: -; J gene: TRBJ2-2; D gene: -; CDR3 protein: CASSGRIRTIGELFF; CDR3 DNA: TGTGCCAGCTCGGGACGGATACGAACAATCGGGGAGCTGTTTTTT
CDR3 length: 15; V gene: TRBV7-3; clone size: many; J gene: TRBJ1-1; D gene: -; CDR3 protein: CASSLHSGVETEAFF; CDR3 DNA: TGTGCCAGCAGCTTACACTCGGGGGTTGAGACTGAAGCTTTCTTT
CDR3 length: 11; V gene: TRBV11-2; clone size: many; J gene: TRBJ2-2; D gene: -; CDR3 protein: CASSRGMDTVF; CDR3 DNA: TGTGCCAGCAGCCGGGGAATGGACACGGTTTTT
CDR3 length: 14; V gene: TRBV29-1; clone size: few; J gene: TRBJ2-5; D gene: TRBD1; CDR3 protein: CSVELLQGGETQYF; CDR3 DNA: TGCAGCGTTGAGTTGTTACAGGGGGGAGAGACCCAGTACTTC
CDR3 length: 18; V gene: TRBV29-1; clone size: -; J gene: TRBJ2-3; D gene: TRBD2; CDR3 protein: CSVQKGLEPFASTDTQYF; CDR3 DNA: TGCAGCGTACAAAAGGGACTAGAACCCTTTGCCAGCACAGATACGCAGTATTTT
CDR3 length: 14; V gene: TRBV4-3; clone size: many; J gene: TRBJ1-1; D gene: -; CDR3 protein: CASSQDRGPTEAFF; CDR3 DNA: TGCGCCAGCAGCCAAGATCGGGGGCCCACTGAAGCTTTCTTT
CDR3 length: 14; V gene: TRBV5-1; clone size: many; J gene: TRBJ2-1; D gene: TRBD1; CDR3 protein: CASSADRSYNEQFF; CDR3 DNA: TGCGCCAGCAGCGCGGACAGGTCCTACAATGAGCAGTTCTTC
CDR3 length: 15; V gene: TRBV10-3; clone size: many; J gene: TRBJ1-1; D gene: -; CDR3 protein: CAIRVGRGPNTEAFF; CDR3 DNA: TGTGCCATCAGGGTTGGCAGGGGACCCAACACTGAAGCTTTCTTT
CDR3 length: 15; V gene: TRBV19; clone size: many; J gene: TRBJ1-5; D gene: TRBD1; CDR3 protein: CASSTRTGGREPQHF; CDR3 DNA: TGTGCCAGTAGTACCCGGACAGGGGGCCGGGAGCCCCAGCATTTT
CDR3 length: 14; V gene: TRBV19; clone size: many; J gene: TRBJ1-5; D gene: -; CDR3 protein: CASSISDSNQPQHF; CDR3 DNA: TGTGCCAGTAGTATTTCAGATAGCAATCAGCCCCAGCATTTT
CDR3 length: 13; V gene: TRBV30; clone size: many; J gene: TRBJ2-7; D gene: -; CDR3 protein: CAWSVAEGYEQYF; CDR3 DNA: TGTGCCTGGAGTGTAGCGGAGGGCTACGAGCAGTACTTC
CDR3 length: 12; V gene: TRBV29-1; clone size: many; J gene: TRBJ2-1; D gene: TRBD2; CDR3 protein: CSGTGTSFEQFF; CDR3 DNA: TGCAGCGGAACCGGGACTAGCTTTGAGCAGTTCTTC